These 16 T cell receptor beta chains share one sample of origin, sequenced in a study of chemoradiotherapy in HPV16-positive cancers. Generated by immunoSEQ multiplex PCR, the TCRdb table keeps only in-frame clones and is missing some. The sample shows around 30,000 clones, about 90% of them seen only once. The starting material was blood, obtained from a patient who underwent chemoradiotherapy. Source of these receptors: a human donor with HPV-associated anogenital cancer.

The chain joins TRBV27 to TRBJ1-1, with no clear D. The CDR3 length is 13 residues. Germline V gene data show CDR1 as MNHEY and CDR2 as SMNVEV (reference sequence). V dropped 3 bases and J dropped 2 bases, with 7 bases sitting between them. CDR3 amino acids: CASSFRGNTEAFF. In DNA, the CDR3 is TGTGCCAGCAGTTTCCGGGGTAACACTGAAGCTTTCTTT.

For the CDR3, the DNA is TGTGCCAGCAGCTTAATGGGGACAGGGGCCCAAGAGACCCAGTACTTC. It codes for CASSLMGTGAQETQYF. This chain connects TRBV7-3 to TRBJ2-5; TRBD1 aligns across 10 bases. This CDR3 has 16 amino acids. The V and J ends lost 1 base and 1 base, in that order; junction bases with no gene match: 3. Germline lookup yields CDR1 SGHTA and CDR2 FQGTGA.

The genes are TRBV18 and TRBJ2-7; 16 bases line up with TRBD2. The junction had 5 bases not matched to a gene; V was cut back by 3 bases and J by 0 bases. Germline assignment: CDR1 KGHSH and CDR2 LQKENI. This CDR3 comprises 18 residues. DNA of the CDR3: TGTGCCAGCTCACCCGGGACTAGCGGGAGGGGACGCTCCTACGAGCAGTACTTC. Residues: CASSPGTSGRGRSYEQYF.

CDR3 loop: CASSLEAGNGYTF. The CDR3 coding sequence is TGTGCCAGCAGCTTAGAGGCAGGGAATGGCTACACCTTC. This chain joins TRBV11-2 and TRBJ1-2, with D maybe TRBD1 (5 bases). This CDR3 is 13 amino acids long. The germline V gene has CDR1 SGHAT and CDR2 FQNNGV. Trimming removed 0 bases from V and 6 bases from J, with 8 bases in between.

V and J are TRBV29-1 and TRBJ2-5; TRBD1 is a possible D gene (5 bases). The CDR3 covers 13 residues. Per the germline V gene, CDR1 is SQVTM and CDR2 is ANQGSEA. V shed 3 bases and J shed 1 base, with 9 bases lying between them. CDR3 amino acids: CSVDFGAQETQYF. The CDR3 nucleotides are TGCAGCGTTGATTTTGGGGCCCAAGAGACCCAGTACTTC.

The chain recombines TRBV2 with TRBJ2-7; 7 nucleotides line up with TRBD1. The CDR3 is 13 amino acids. Germline V lookup: CDR1 SNHLY, CDR2 FYNNEI. V gave up 7 bases and J gave up 6 bases; unmatched junction bases: 9. The CDR3 region is CASTLTGFGEQYF. Here the CDR3 DNA reads TGTGCCAGCACCCTGACAGGGTTTGGCGAGCAGTACTTC.

This clone was seen a single time. The chain employs TRBV19 and TRBJ1-2, with 7 nucleotides matching TRBD1. Looked up from germline, CDR1 is LNHDA and CDR2 is SQIVND (reference sequence). V was clipped by 6 bases and J by 8 bases; unmatched bases: 6. This CDR3 spans 12 amino acids. CDR3 DNA: TGTGCCAGTAGGGCCCCAGGGGGAGGCTACACCTTC. Protein: CASRAPGGGYTF.

The rearrangement links TRBV28 to TRBJ1-6; 9 bases agree with TRBD1. The germline gives CDR1 MDHEN, CDR2 SYDVKM. CDR3 size: 17 residues. With 7 bases clipped from V and 6 bases from J, the junction kept 13 bases outside the gene matches. This CDR3 is CASIPGGTGFFNSPLHF. Here the CDR3 DNA reads TGTGCCAGCATCCCGGGGGGGACAGGGTTTTTTAATTCACCCCTCCACTTT.

The V call is TRBV7-2, the J call TRBJ2-7; the D is unclear. CDR1 and CDR2 from the germline V gene are SGHTA and FQGNSA. V was cut by 0 bases and J by 0 bases, with 6 bases left in between. The CDR3 is made up of 14 amino acids. The CDR3 here is CASSLAGISYEQYF. The CDR3 DNA sequence: TGTGCCAGCAGCTTAGCGGGGATCTCCTACGAGCAGTACTTC.

This clone was seen a handful of times. The J gene is TRBJ1-3, the V gene TRBV28; D remains ambiguous. Germline CDR1 is MDHEN and CDR2 is SYDVKM. This CDR3 has 14 amino acids. Trimming removed 5 bases from V and 0 bases from J, with 8 bases in between. CDR3 amino acids: CASSDWSSGNTIYF. The CDR3 DNA is TGTGCCAGCAGTGACTGGAGCTCTGGAAACACCATATATTTT.

The chain carries TRBV7-6 and TRBJ2-1, with unresolved D. Per germline, CDR1 SGHVS and CDR2 FNYEAQ. This CDR3 has 15 amino acids. Trimming cost V 1 base and J 0 bases, with 7 bases left between them. In nucleotides, the CDR3 is TGTGCCAGCAGCTTAGACTCCAGCTCCTACAATGAGCAGTTCTTC. It translates to CASSLDSSSYNEQFF.

The chain links TRBV6-5 to TRBJ1-1; D is ambiguous. Germline loops: CDR1 MNHEY, CDR2 SVGAGI. The CDR3 contains 11 residues. Trimming removed 0 bases at V and 6 bases at J, with 2 bases between. The CDR3 bases are TGTGCCAGCAGTTACTCCGCTGAAGCTTTCTTT. Translated, it gives CASSYSAEAFF.

The V call is TRBV7-9, the J call TRBJ1-1; D gene uncertain. V dropped 5 bases and J dropped 3 bases, with 7 bases sitting between them. The length of the CDR3 is 12 residues. Germline assignment: CDR1 SEHNR and CDR2 FQNEAQ (reference sequence). The DNA for the CDR3 is TGTGCCAGCAGCCCCGTATACACTGAAGCTTTCTTT. Translation gives CASSPVYTEAFF.

The J gene is TRBJ2-5, the V gene TRBV30; TRBD1 agrees at 7 bases. The end of the DNA aligns better with TRBJ2-7, so the J call may be wrong. The CDR3 runs to 13 residues. Germline V gene lookup returns CDR1 GTSNPN and CDR2 SVGIG (reference sequence). DNA of the CDR3: TGTGCCTGGACTACAGGGGTCTCCTACGAGCAGTACTTC. Protein sequence: CAWTTGVSYEQYF.

This clone was seen more than once but under ten times. The chain joins TRBV11-3 to TRBJ2-2; the D gene is possibly TRBD2 (6 bases). Germline V gene sequence: CDR1 SGHNT, CDR2 YENEEA. V lost 4 bases and J 6 bases, leaving 9 bases between the germline ends. The CDR3 is 13 residues long. The CDR3 bases are TGTGCCAGCAGCTCGCCGGGAGCCGGGGAGCTGTTTTTT. This codes for CASSSPGAGELFF.

The chain carries TRBV6-5 and TRBJ2-7, with 7 positions matching TRBD2. Germline V gene lookup returns CDR1 MNHEY and CDR2 SVGAGI. The CDR3 totals 15 residues. The ends lost 5 bases at V and 2 bases at J; junction bases unmatched: 9. CDR3 amino acids: CASSPKRDGAYEQYF. The CDR3 DNA sequence: TGTGCCAGCAGTCCCAAGCGGGATGGGGCCTACGAGCAGTACTTC.